This TCR beta chain was identified during a study of T-cell reconstitution after alpha-beta-depleted transplantation in children. This clonotype was detected many times. Unique molecular identifiers were incorporated when the TCRbeta library was constructed. Each CDR3 protein is one row after TCRdb ran MiXCR on the PCR reads. Seen here are roughly 180,000 distinct CDR3 sequences, roughly 11% observed once, and the top ten hold over 10%. The specimen was PBMCs, collected before TCRalphabeta/CD19-depleted stem cell transplant. The origin of this receptor is a boy between 2 and 10 years old with acute myeloid leukemia, due to receive a stem cell transplant.

CDR3 in DNA: TGTGCCAGCAGTTACTCCCCAACTAGCCTCCCTTCCGAGCAGTACTTC. It is translated as CASSYSPTSLPSEQYF. V gene TRBV6-5 combines with J gene TRBJ2-7; possible D gene TRBD2, 6 bases. Trimming left V 0 bases short and J 6 bases short, with 18 bases between. CDR1 MNHEY and CDR2 SVGAGI come from the germline V gene. The CDR3 runs to 16 residues.